This T cell receptor (beta chain) was found in a study of beta chain features in type 1 diabetes. Study-wide results and caveats: Highly expressing activated T cells could be over-counted with a cDNA template. Researchers report that Type 1 diabetes patients had moderately but significantly shorter TCRB CDR3s across all four CD4+ subsets.

As regards this clone: As yet, its antigen is unknown. One end of the junction does not line up with germline, which may come from a read error.

Sorting that relied on CD45RO/CCR7/CD25/CD127/CD95/CD27 yielded CD4+ naive, central memory, regulatory and stem cell-like memory cells. The CDR3 spans 15 residues. The germline V gene has CDR1 SSHAT and CDR2 FNYEAQ (reference sequence). The whole isolated RNA underwent reverse transcription, so sequencing captured expressed TCRB transcripts. Clones were sequenced by immunoSEQ multiplex PCR, and TCRdb holds only the in-frame ones, with some missing. The table includes about 160,000 clones, roughly 59% detected once. The TCR sequence derives from a man younger than 45 with type 1 diabetes. The sample comprised naive CD4+ T cells from blood. This rearrangement joins TRBV7-7 to TRBJ2-5; tentatively, D is TRBD1 (5 bases). CDR3 coding DNA: TGTGCTAGCAGCTCCCAGGTGGGGCGCCAAGAGACCCAGTACTTC. This gives the protein CASSSQVGRQETQYF.